Listed here are 28 T cell receptor beta chains from one sample, sequenced in a study of low-dose radiotherapy and immunotherapy resistance in tumors (dated by TCRdb to between 2021 and 2024). In light of the paper, this sample's time point label describes: after trial treatment. The sample's treatment or condition, from its label and the paper: LDRT plus nivolumab, ipilimumab, low-dose cyclophosphamide and aspirin (RACIN trial). Sequencing took place on an Illumina HiSeq 2500. First-strand cDNA was synthesized using Superscript III and a set of TRAV- and TRBV-specific primers, so that both TCRalpha and TCRbeta chains were covered. TCRs were amplified with Phusion for approximately 20 PCR cycles using a constant-region primer together with the adapter attached to the V primers. The public reads were quality trimmed at Q25 with fastp and then assembled into clones with MiXCR by TCRdb, keeping productive beta chains. Every distinct CDR3 protein forms one entry, paired with its most common genes and DNA. The sample data list 95,000 to 100,000 distinct CDR3 sequences, and 20% to 25% of these were observed just once. The ten largest clones add up to about 4% of the sample.

The sample in question was PBMCs, obtained after low-dose radiotherapy plus immunotherapy. The receptors were gathered from a male donor with prostate cancer.

Ten or more counts support this clonotype. The V call is TRBV3-1, the J call TRBJ2-3, with D perhaps given as TRBD1 or TRBD2 (5 bases each). V was pared by 4 bases and J by 6 bases, with 11 bases between. The CDR3 loop spans 13 amino acids. Germline V gene data show CDR1 as LGHDT and CDR2 as YNNKEL (reference sequence). Here the CDR3 reads CASSPPGRDTQYF. The CDR3, as DNA: TGTGCCAGCAGCCCTCCGGGGCGGGATACGCAGTATTTT.

This clonotype came up many times. This chain joins TRBV7-9 and TRBJ2-2; 8 bases are shared with TRBD1. CDR1 is SEHNR, CDR2 FQNEAQ, per germline (reference sequence). CDR3 length equals 15 residues. The V and J ends lost 5 bases and 7 bases, in that order; junction bases with no gene match: 9. CDR3 sequence reads: CASSGRTGLDGELFF. The CDR3 DNA is TGTGCCAGCAGCGGCCGGACAGGGCTTGACGGGGAGCTGTTTTTT.

This clonotype was seen at least ten times. The V and J genes are TRBV7-9 and TRBJ1-1, with D tentatively TRBD1 (5 bases). Trimming stripped 5 bases from V and 1 base from J, with 11 bases between. This CDR3 spans 14 amino acids. Germline loops: CDR1 SEHNR, CDR2 FQNEAQ (reference sequence). The CDR3 protein is CASSRGRGNTEAFF. Written as DNA, the CDR3 is TGTGCCAGCAGCAGGGGACGGGGGAACACTGAAGCTTTCTTT.

There are many counts of this clonotype. V is TRBV5-1 and J is TRBJ1-1; no clear D gene. Trimming removed 4 bases at V and 1 base at J, with 17 bases between. The V gene's germline CDR1 is SGHRS and CDR2 YFSETQ. This CDR3 spans 16 amino acids. CDR3 sequence reads: CASSPNQAAGNTEAFF. DNA of the CDR3: TGCGCCAGCAGCCCTAACCAGGCCGCGGGGAACACTGAAGCTTTCTTT. Full variable domain (remainder filled in from reference TRBV5-1 and TRBJ1-1): KAGVTQTPRYLIKTRGQQVTLSCSPISGHRSVSWYQQTPGQGLQFLFEYFSETQRNKGNFPGRFSGRQFSNSRSEMNVSTLELGDSALYLCASSPNQAAGNTEAFFGQGTRLTVV.

This clonotype was detected many times. The chain employs TRBV12-3 or TRBV12-4 and TRBJ2-5; no firm D call. V lost 5 bases and J lost 2, with 9 bases in between. This CDR3 is 13 amino acids long. CDR3 DNA: TGTGCCAGCAGTCTGACACCTCAAGAGACCCAGTACTTC. It is translated as CASSLTPQETQYF.

The V and J genes are TRBV7-6 and TRBJ2-5; the D is unclear. Per germline, CDR1 SGHVS and CDR2 FNYEAQ. V dropped 5 bases and J dropped 5 bases, with 15 bases sitting between them. The CDR3 sequence is 14 residues long. CDR3 nucleotide sequence: TGTGCCAGCAGCCAGAACCGAAAATCGGAGACCCAGTACTTC. Its translation: CASSQNRKSETQYF.

CDR3 sequence: CASSLVQASFLTF. DNA of the CDR3: TGTGCCAGCAGCTTAGTCCAGGCAAGTTTCCTCACCTTC. The chain has TRBV5-6 and TRBJ1-2; the D is unclear. Trimming shortened V by 2 bases and J by 13 bases, and 18 bases separated the two germline ends. The CDR3 is 13 amino acids. Germline assignment: CDR1 SGHDT and CDR2 YYEEEE.

This clonotype was picked up many times. This chain joins TRBV9 and TRBJ2-5; perhaps TRBD1 as D (6 bases). The germline V gene has CDR1 SGDLS and CDR2 YYNGEE. The V gene lost 0 bases and the J gene lost 5 bases, with 11 bases spanning the gap. The CDR3 is 14 residues long. Here the CDR3 DNA reads TGTGCCAGCAGCGTAGGACCGAGGGGGGAGACCCAGTACTTC. Encoded protein: CASSVGPRGETQYF.

The sample holds many counts of this clonotype. The chain links TRBV6-6 to TRBJ2-3; TRBD2 is a possible D gene (7 bases). V dropped 6 bases and J dropped 5 bases, with 15 bases sitting between them. Germline V gene data show CDR1 as MNHNY and CDR2 as SVGAGI (reference sequence). The CDR3 totals 14 residues. CDR3 sequence (DNA): TGTGCCAGCAGGGGGGGGGGCCGGGTAGATACGCAGTATTTT. Translation gives CASRGGGRVDTQYF.

This clonotype showed up many times. The chain is built from TRBV2 and TRBJ2-3; D is uncertain. The germline CDR1 and CDR2 sequences are SNHLY and FYNNEI. The V and J ends lost 8 bases and 6 bases respectively, with 6 bases between them. This CDR3 has 10 residues. CDR3 sequence: CASDDDTQYF. The CDR3 nucleotides are TGTGCCAGCGACGATGATACGCAGTATTTT.

This clonotype has a count of ten or more. This chain links TRBV19 with TRBJ2-3, with 7 bases matching TRBD1. The CDR3 covers 15 residues. Trimming took 6 bases from V and 0 from J; bases not matched to a gene: 6. Per the germline V gene, CDR1 is LNHDA and CDR2 is SQIVND (reference sequence). CDR3 sequence (DNA): TGTGCCAGTAGGAAAGGGGGCGGCAGCACAGATACGCAGTATTTT. Its protein product is CASRKGGGSTDTQYF.

Remarks on this clonotype: This likely stems from a read error, as it lies one base from a far larger clone. J is TRBJ1-3 and V is TRBV5-3; D might be TRBD1 (5 bases). TRBV5-3 falls under the ORF class, with uncertain function. This CDR3 has 15 amino acids. CDR3 sequence (DNA): TGTGCCAGCAGCTTTTGGACATTCTCTGGAAACACCATATATTTT. It translates to CASSFWTFSGNTIYF.

This clonotype was observed a handful of times. No DNA is shown, since the ends of the CDR3 on it are uncertain; the CDR3 is the one TCRdb lists. The V gene is TRBV30, the J gene TRBJ1-2; the D segment call TRBD1 is taken from the table without a DNA check. The CDR3 is 13 residues long, counting both termini. Germline CDR1 GTSNPN, CDR2 SVGIG (reference sequence). The CDR3: CAWSVATGTGRTF.

The table lists this clonotype with many counts. The CDR3 bases are TGTGCCAGCAGTCATGACAGGGACACTGAAGCTTTCTTT. It is translated as CASSHDRDTEAFF. The J gene is TRBJ1-1, the V gene TRBV12-3 or TRBV12-4; TRBD1 agrees at 7 bases. CDR3 size: 13 residues. The J segment lost 3 bases and the V segment lost 5 bases, leaving 3 bases of the junction unmatched.

This rearrangement joins TRBV5-1 to TRBJ2-1, with 7 bases matching TRBD2. Germline V gives CDR1 SGHRS, CDR2 YFSETQ. Germline trimming cut 1 base from V and 8 bases from J; bases unmatched to any gene: 3. This CDR3 is built from 13 residues. CDR3 sequence (DNA): TGCGCCAGCAGCTTGTGGGGGGGTGATGAGCAGTTCTTC. Protein product: CASSLWGGDEQFF. The entire variable domain, with the rest obtained from reference TRBV5-1 and TRBJ2-1, is as follows: KAGVTQTPRYLIKTRGQQVTLSCSPISGHRSVSWYQQTPGQGLQFLFEYFSETQRNKGNFPGRFSGRQFSNSRSEMNVSTLELGDSALYLCASSLWGGDEQFFGPGTRLTVL.

The chain couples TRBV28 to TRBJ2-7; 8 bases fit TRBD1. V lost 4 bases, J lost 4 bases, and 9 bases stayed unmatched. CDR1 and CDR2 (germline): MDHEN, SYDVKM. CDR3 length equals 15 residues. CDR3 sequence: CASSSRTGFVYEQYF. In nucleotides, the CDR3 is TGTGCCAGCAGTTCCCGGACAGGGTTTGTGTACGAGCAGTACTTC.

This rearrangement joins TRBV13 to TRBJ2-1; 7 bases are a match to TRBD2. This CDR3 is 16 amino acids long. Germline CDR1 reads PRHDT; CDR2 reads FYEKMQ (reference sequence). After removal of 2 bases from V and 6 bases from J, the junction contained 10 bases not matched to a gene. The CDR3 region has the DNA TGTGCCAGCAGCTTAAGCGGGACGGAGCAGCTCAATGAGCAGTTCTTC. Its translation: CASSLSGTEQLNEQFF.

This clonotype was picked up many times. This chain links TRBV5-4 with TRBJ2-5; D is unclear. V was clipped by 3 bases and J by 4 bases, with 10 bases between them. Germline V CDR1 and CDR2: SGHNT, YYREEE (reference sequence). The CDR3 has 13 residues. The DNA for the CDR3 is TGTGCCAGCAGCTGGCCCGGCGGAGAGACCCAGTACTTC. Its protein product is CASSWPGGETQYF.

This clonotype was seen repeatedly, ten times or more. This chain links TRBV6-2 or TRBV6-3 with TRBJ2-3; no definite D call. Trimming stripped 2 bases from V and 0 bases from J, with 9 bases between. The CDR3 spans 15 residues. Germline lookup yields CDR1 MNHEY and CDR2 SVGEGT. The CDR3 sequence is CASSYRFTSTDTQYF. The DNA for the CDR3 is TGTGCCAGCAGTTACCGATTTACTAGCACAGATACGCAGTATTTT.

This clonotype appeared a few times. With a far larger clone one base away, a read error is the likely cause. The chain combines TRBV7-6 with TRBJ2-1, with D hard to call. The CDR3 runs 15 residues. Germline assignment: CDR1 SGHVS and CDR2 FNYEAQ. The CDR3 DNA sequence: TGTGCCAGCAGCTTAGACAGCCGGGTATCCGATGAGCATTTCTTC. This sequence encodes CASSLDSRVSDEHFF.

The chain combines TRBV14 with TRBJ2-1; D is possibly TRBD1 (7 bases). The V end lost 0 bases, the J end lost 10 bases, and 19 bases lay between the germline ends. Germline loops: CDR1 SGHDN, CDR2 FVKESK. The length of the CDR3 is 16 residues. This CDR3 reads CASSQELGRGAVEQFF. The CDR3 nucleotides read TGTGCCAGCAGCCAAGAGTTGGGCAGGGGGGCGGTCGAGCAGTTCTTC.

This clonotype was observed many times. The rearrangement links TRBV5-1 to TRBJ2-7; a weak D match, TRBD1 (5 bases). The V end was cut by 0 bases, the J end by 4 bases, with 23 bases between. This CDR3 spans 18 amino acids. CDR1 and CDR2 from the germline V gene are SGHRS and YFSETQ. The CDR3 region is CASSLVLSVVGRRYEQYF. In DNA form, the CDR3 reads TGCGCCAGCAGCTTGGTTTTGAGTGTGGTGGGGCGTCGGTACGAGCAGTACTTC. The whole variable domain, remainder taken from reference TRBV5-1 and TRBJ2-7, is KAGVTQTPRYLIKTRGQQVTLSCSPISGHRSVSWYQQTPGQGLQFLFEYFSETQRNKGNFPGRFSGRQFSNSRSEMNVSTLELGDSALYLCASSLVLSVVGRRYEQYFGPGTRLTVT.

The J gene is TRBJ1-4, the V gene TRBV28, with 10 bases identical to TRBD1. V dropped 3 bases and J dropped 8; count of bases not matched to a gene: 9. CDR1 is MDHEN, CDR2 SYDVKM, per germline. This CDR3 region has 16 residues. The CDR3 here is CASSLAGTGVKEKLFF. For the CDR3, the DNA is TGTGCCAGCAGTTTGGCCGGGACAGGGGTCAAAGAAAAACTGTTTTTT.

At least ten counts were recorded for this clonotype. The chain uses TRBV29-1 and TRBJ2-5; tentatively, D is TRBD2 (6 bases). The CDR3 is 15 residues long. V was shortened by 6 bases and J by 2 bases, with 19 bases between the two germline ends. Per the germline V gene, CDR1 is SQVTM and CDR2 is ANQGSEA. CDR3 nucleotide sequence: TGCAGCGTCGCAAAGGACGGGGGAAGGCAAGAGACCCAGTACTTC. This translates into CSVAKDGGRQETQYF.

This clonotype was detected ten times or more. The chain uses TRBV3-1 and TRBJ2-3, with 11 bases identical to TRBD2. From germline, CDR1 is LGHDT and CDR2 YNNKEL (reference sequence). The CDR3 contains 16 residues. Trimming removed 0 bases from V and 6 bases from J; junction bases left unmatched: 5. CDR3 DNA sequence: TGTGCCAGCAGCCAAGATGGGACTAGCGGACTTGATACGCAGTATTTT. This translates into CASSQDGTSGLDTQYF.

This clonotype appeared many times. The genes are TRBV10-1 and TRBJ2-1, with unresolved D. This CDR3 has 14 amino acids. Trimming removed 6 bases from V and 5 bases from J, with 14 bases in between. Per the germline V gene, CDR1 is WNHNN and CDR2 is SYGVQD (reference sequence). CDR3: CASSMTGPNNEQFF. CDR3 DNA sequence: TGCGCCAGCAGCATGACCGGGCCCAACAATGAGCAGTTCTTC.

This clonotype was seen repeatedly, ten times or more. The chain joins TRBV2 to TRBJ1-1; TRBD1 aligns across 7 bases. Germline V gene sequence: CDR1 SNHLY, CDR2 FYNNEI. V lost 8 bases and J lost 8; bases outside the gene matches: 5. This CDR3 has 11 amino acids. CDR3 sequence (DNA): TGTGCCAGCGAAGGGGGCGCCGAAGCTTTCTTT. This codes for CASEGGAEAFF.

The chain recombines TRBV6-1 with TRBJ1-2; D is undetermined. Trimming removed 0 bases at V and 4 bases at J, with 15 bases between. There are 16 residues in the CDR3. Looked up from germline, CDR1 is MNHNS and CDR2 is SASEGT. The CDR3, as DNA: TGTGCCAGCAGTGAAGCGCAAGGGCGGGCGGGCTATGGCTACACCTTC. Its translation is CASSEAQGRAGYGYTF.